The clone carrying this T cell receptor beta chain was found a few times. The germline V and J ends were trimmed by 6 bases and 4 bases, with 15 bases remaining between them. CDR3 length: 15 residues. CDR1 and CDR2 from the germline V gene are KGHSH and LQKENI. The time point here: patch test 1, 2 weeks after DPC sensitization. As for treatment: therapeutic diphenylcyclopropenone sensitization with weekly scalp DPC. This entry comes from a study of human T cells and chemical hapten exposure. TCRdb redid the calling of the RACE reads with MiXCR, one entry per CDR3 protein. This sample carries about 120,000 distinct CDR3 sequences, approximately 13% of them seen once, and the ten largest clones take less than 0.95%.

The V and J genes are TRBV18 and TRBJ2-2; perhaps TRBD2 as D (6 bases). The receptor was derived from a man aged 18-30 years with alopecia areata. Some clones in this sample may be carry-over from other donors' samples. The material was whole blood, obtained in connection with sensitization to the hapten diphenylcyclopropenone (DPC). The CDR3 here is CASSGTSSGTGELFF. The CDR3 DNA is TGTGCCAGCTCGGGGACTTCCTCGGGCACCGGGGAGCTGTTTTTT.